This T cell receptor beta chain originates from a study of human thymus T cells. The people who donated were healthy Finnish babies having corrective surgery for congenital heart defects. Four of the eight donors gave roughly 0.45-1 mL blood during surgery. No fixed cell number was used; all available blood leukocytes supplied DNA. Assay used: immunoSEQ multiplex PCR; TCRdb lists only in-frame clones, some missing. Of about 60,000 clones detected, 94% appear once; the ten largest clones hold about 6.5%. The CDR3 totals 14 residues. Germline-derived CDR1 and CDR2 are SGHRS and YFSETQ. Trimming removed 0 bases from V and 4 bases from J; junction bases left unmatched: 3.

This TCR was recovered from a boy under three years old with a congenital heart defect but otherwise immunologically healthy. This chain joins TRBV5-1 and TRBJ1-1, with 7 bases lining up with TRBD1. The material sequenced was blood. CDR3 sequence (DNA): TGCGCCAGCAGCTTGGGTTCAGGGGGCACTGAAGCTTTCTTT. This sequence encodes CASSLGSGGTEAFF.